These T cell receptor beta chains were read from a single sample in a study of metastatic and nonmetastatic thyroid tumors. TCRdb recomputed clones from the PCR reads via MiXCR. The sample lists some 14,000 clones, 30% to 35% occurring once. Material for sequencing was tumor tissue. These receptors originate from a female donor with papillary thyroid cancer or a benign thyroid nodule (not recorded which). Some clones in this sample may be carry-over from other donors' samples. Both conserved end residues are part of each CDR3. A D gene is named only where the DNA matches it firmly.

CASSLRWGRVEQYF . TRBJ2-7 TRBV28
CATSDDRVDQETQYF TRBD1 TRBJ2-5 TRBV24-1
CASSYSAGLYEQYF . TRBJ2-7 TRBV6-2/TRBV6-3
CAWSVGISGSYEQYF TRBD2 TRBJ2-7 TRBV30
CASSQDLPGEGETQYF . TRBJ2-5 TRBV4-3
CASSPSAGANVLTF . TRBJ2-6 TRBV12-3/TRBV12-4
CASSIVSLAGESEQHF TRBD2 TRBJ2-7 TRBV19
CASSPVGTGEQYF TRBD1 TRBJ2-7 TRBV18
CASSYSIGFSPDGYTF . TRBJ1-2 TRBV6-6
CATSDDRYTDTQYF . TRBJ2-3 TRBV24-1
CASSQSLKDTQYF . TRBJ2-3 TRBV3-1
CSATSSGRTDTQYF TRBD2 TRBJ2-3 TRBV20-1
CATSGGGGNTGELFF TRBD2 TRBJ2-2 TRBV24-1
CASSPFEGAYEQYF . TRBJ2-7 TRBV18
CASSYSGSSYEQYF . TRBJ2-7 TRBV12-3/TRBV12-4
CASSLEVGYGYTF . TRBJ1-2 TRBV11-2
CARSIAFQGATPSGNTIYF TRBD1 TRBJ1-3 TRBV7-2
CASSPGQAGNTIYF TRBD1 TRBJ1-3 TRBV18
CAWDPFGTAYGYTF . TRBJ1-2 TRBV30
CASSYRGTSGTPVELFF TRBD2 TRBJ2-2 TRBV6-5
CASSWRVYNEQFF . TRBJ2-1 TRBV6-2/TRBV6-3
CASSLAPATNEKLFF . TRBJ1-4 TRBV11-2
CASRRLAGGLFTNTWELFF TRBD2 TRBJ2-2 TRBV2
CASSVGSGYSYEQYF . TRBJ2-7 TRBV9
CASSLTRDTIYF . TRBJ1-3 TRBV11-1
CASSQDWGRVTDTQYF . TRBJ2-3 TRBV14
CASSEWGQGAYNEQFF TRBD1 TRBJ2-1 TRBV2
CASSEAAGGSDTQYF . TRBJ2-3 TRBV6-1
CAIILSWTSGGEQYF TRBD2 TRBJ2-7 TRBV27
CASSSRWTGSTGELFF TRBD1 TRBJ2-2 TRBV19
CASSLTGSYNYEQYF . TRBJ2-7 TRBV5-4
CSGGLSADTQYF . TRBJ2-3 TRBV29-1
CASSPPVGQTSSTDTQYF . TRBJ2-3 TRBV28
CASSGTSSGSDTQYF . TRBJ2-3 TRBV5-4
CATSDSGTVNEKLFF . TRBJ1-4 TRBV24-1
CASSEWGQGDSGANVLTF TRBD1 TRBJ2-6 TRBV6-1
CASSSSGEQGGLLHF . TRBJ1-6 TRBV5-1
CASSEGLQGGQPQHF TRBD1 TRBJ1-5 TRBV6-1
CASAAGFSEQFF TRBD2 TRBJ2-1 TRBV11-2
CASSSPSGTIIEQFF TRBD2 TRBJ2-1 TRBV7-9
CASSGLGVSGFTQYF . TRBJ2-3 TRBV13
CASSGQGYYGYTF . TRBJ1-2 TRBV2
CASSELKGDQPQHF . TRBJ1-5 TRBV6-1
CASRPMNTEAFF . TRBJ1-1 TRBV28
CAWSGIGVSGANVLTF . TRBJ2-6 TRBV30
CSAAGTGNYGYTF TRBD1 TRBJ1-2 TRBV20-1
CASSPNAGSNYGYTF . TRBJ1-2 TRBV7-2
CASSLRGLASVDNEQFF . TRBJ2-1 TRBV11-2
CASSLTLRGVDEQYF TRBD2 TRBJ2-7 TRBV12-3/TRBV12-4
CASSLAQVVTDTQYF . TRBJ2-3 TRBV5-1
CSARDAPVIGREGRPYNEQFF TRBD2 TRBJ2-1 TRBV20-1
CASSYDGGGQTDTQYF . TRBJ2-3 TRBV6-2/TRBV6-3
CASSLVRGTLFSYEQYF TRBD1 TRBJ2-7 TRBV12-3/TRBV12-4
CASSQGNYGYTF . TRBJ1-2 TRBV4-1
CASSFGLGDQPQHF . TRBJ1-5 TRBV5-5